This is a list of T cell receptor beta chains from one sample in a study of T-cell reconstitution after alpha-beta-depleted transplantation in children. Using its own MiXCR run on the PCR reads, TCRdb lists one record per CDR3 protein. This table has approximately 520,000 distinct CDR3 sequences, approximately 29% appearing once. The starting material was PBMCs from the stem cell graft donor, obtained from the stem cell graft. These receptors all stem from a human donor who donated a stem cell graft to a child with aplastic anemia. The CDR3 runs from the conserved cysteine through the conserved F or W. A D gene is named only where the DNA matches it firmly. For some rows the clone size is stated as once, few or many, or as a class when expanded; others skip it.

J gene | clone size | D gene | V gene | CDR3 DNA | CDR3 protein
TRBJ2-7 | - | - | TRBV15 | TGTGCCACCAGCATCGGGCTAGGTTCCTACGAGCAGTACTTC | CATSIGLGSYEQYF
TRBJ2-1 | few | - | TRBV2 | TGTGCCAGCAGCATCCCGTGGACTCACAATGAGCAGTTCTTC | CASSIPWTHNEQFF
TRBJ1-1 | - | - | TRBV12-3/TRBV12-4 | TGTGCCCTCTCACGGGAGGCGAACACTGAAGCTTTCTTT | CALSREANTEAFF
TRBJ2-1 | - | TRBD2 | TRBV20-1 | TGCAGTGCGGCGGGACTAGCGGGAGTTGCAGCCTACAATGAGCAGTTCTTC | CSAAGLAGVAAYNEQFF
TRBJ2-2 | few | TRBD2 | TRBV12-3/TRBV12-4 | TGTGCCAGCAGTTTTTCAGGCGGGAGGTACACCGGGGAGCTGTTTTTT | CASSFSGGRYTGELFF
TRBJ1-2 | - | - | TRBV12-3/TRBV12-4 | TGTGCCAGCAGTTTTCCCAGGCGGGATGGCTACACCTTC | CASSFPRRDGYTF
TRBJ1-1 | once | TRBD1 | TRBV19 | TGTGCCAGGTCGAGGGGGCCGTCGAACACTGAAGCTTTCTTT | CARSRGPSNTEAFF
TRBJ1-1 | - | TRBD1 | TRBV5-1 | TGCGCCAGCAGCTTGGGGGGACAGGGTAGCACTGAAGCTTTCTTT | CASSLGGQGSTEAFF
TRBJ2-5 | few | TRBD1 | TRBV10-3 | TGTGCCATCAGTCGGACAGGGAGTGGTGAGACCCAGTACTTC | CAISRTGSGETQYF
TRBJ2-3 | - | - | TRBV27 | TGTGCCACCTCGATCGGAGCAGATACGCAGTATTTT | CATSIGADTQYF
TRBJ2-1 | - | TRBD1 | TRBV7-8 | TGTGCCAGCAGCTTGCCCCAAACGGGACAGGGAGTTTACAATGAGCAGTTCTTC | CASSLPQTGQGVYNEQFF
TRBJ2-5 | - | - | TRBV7-2 | TGTGCCAGCAGCTTAAAATCCTTTCAAGAGACCCAGTACTTC | CASSLKSFQETQYF
TRBJ1-5 | few | TRBD1 | TRBV30 | TGTGCCTGGGAGGACAGGGGAGGCAATCAGCCCCAGCATTTT | CAWEDRGGNQPQHF
TRBJ1-2 | few | - | TRBV25-1 | TGTGCCAGCAGTGGTTACCAGAATTCCTATGGCTACACCTTC | CASSGYQNSYGYTF
TRBJ2-1 | - | - | TRBV4-2 | TGTGCCAGCACCGGGACTGCAGACAGCTCCTACAATGAGCAGTTCTTC | CASTGTADSSYNEQFF
TRBJ2-4 | few | TRBD2 | TRBV5-1 | TGCGCCAGCAGCTCGGGACTAGCGGGAGCCGAGGACATTCAGTACTTC | CASSSGLAGAEDIQYF
TRBJ1-1 | few | TRBD1 | TRBV24-1 | TGTGCCACCAGGGGACAGGGTTACACTGAAGCTTTCTTT | CATRGQGYTEAFF
TRBJ2-7 | few | - | TRBV20-1 | TGCAGTGCTAGAGATGTCATAAAGGTAGCCGACGAGCAGTACTTC | CSARDVIKVADEQYF
TRBJ2-1 | once | TRBD2 | TRBV6-2/TRBV6-3 | TGTGCCAGCAGTTACTCGAAGTCCGCGACTAGCGGGATCAATGAGCAGTTCTTC | CASSYSKSATSGINEQFF
TRBJ2-3 | - | - | TRBV12-3/TRBV12-4 | TGTGCCAGCGCTCAGGGTGGGCCAGATACGCAGTATTTT | CASAQGGPDTQYF
TRBJ2-1 | - | TRBD2 | TRBV5-1 | TGCGCCAGCAGCTTGAGACTAGCGGGAGGCACCGTCCCCTACAATGAGCAGTTCTTC | CASSLRLAGGTVPYNEQFF
TRBJ1-5 | - | - | TRBV25-1 | TGTGCCAGCAGTGAAGTGGGGGGTGGCAATCAGCCCCAGCATTTT | CASSEVGGGNQPQHF
TRBJ2-7 | - | TRBD1 | TRBV29-1 | TGCAGCGTTGACTCGGGACAGGGGGCGTACGAGCAGTACTTC | CSVDSGQGAYEQYF
TRBJ1-5 | few | - | TRBV30 | TGTGCCTGGCGATATGGGTTTAAGGACGGAGCAAATCAGCCCCAGCATTTT | CAWRYGFKDGANQPQHF
TRBJ2-1 | - | - | TRBV7-2 | TGTGCCAGCAGCTCCTTTGGGTTGACGGAGAATGAGCAGTTCTTC | CASSSFGLTENEQFF
TRBJ1-4 | - | - | TRBV5-8 | TGTGCCAGCAGCTTGGAAGGACAGTCTCATGAAAAACTGTTTTTT | CASSLEGQSHEKLFF
TRBJ1-2 | - | TRBD1 | TRBV30 | TGTGCCTGGACCCCAAGTTGGGACAGGGAATGGAACTACACCTTC | CAWTPSWDREWNYTF
TRBJ2-5 | once | - | TRBV28 | TGTGCCACCACCAGGGGCAGGGAGACCCAGTACTTC | CATTRGRETQYF
TRBJ2-3 | once | - | TRBV6-2/TRBV6-3 | TGTGCCAGCAGTTCTGGGGGAGTGGCGGATACGCAGTATTTT | CASSSGGVADTQYF
TRBJ2-1 | - | - | TRBV7-6 | TGTGCCAGCAGCTTAGTTCCAGCGTCGAACTACAATGAGCAGTTCTTC | CASSLVPASNYNEQFF
TRBJ2-7 | - | TRBD1 | TRBV11-2 | TGTGCCAGCAGCTTAGACCGACAGGGGGGTAACTCCGAGCAGTACTTC | CASSLDRQGGNSEQYF
TRBJ2-1 | few | TRBD2 | TRBV12-3/TRBV12-4 | TGTGCCAGCAGTTCCCGCGGACTAGCGGACAATGAGCAGTTCTTC | CASSSRGLADNEQFF
TRBJ1-1 | few | - | TRBV6-5 | TGTGCCAGCAGTTACTCTAGGGGGGGAACTGAAGCTTTCTTT | CASSYSRGGTEAFF
TRBJ2-1 | - | - | TRBV30 | TGTGCCGTACAGGGATTCTACAATGAGCAGTTCTTC | CAVQGFYNEQFF
TRBJ2-3 | few | TRBD2 | TRBV27 | TGTGCCAGCAGTCCGGTCCTAGCGGGAGGTGCAGATACGCAGTATTTT | CASSPVLAGGADTQYF
TRBJ2-7 | few | - | TRBV29-1 | TGCAGCGTTAACGGGGCTAGCGCCTCATCCTACGAGCAGTACTTC | CSVNGASASSYEQYF
TRBJ1-2 | once | - | TRBV5-1 | TGCGCCAGCAGCTTGGATACGGTTACTAACTATGGCTACACCTTC | CASSLDTVTNYGYTF
TRBJ2-6 | - | - | TRBV27 | TGTGCCAGCAGTTTACAGGGCCCTGCGGCAGGGGCCAACGTCCTGACTTTC | CASSLQGPAAGANVLTF
TRBJ2-7 | - | TRBD2 | TRBV12-3/TRBV12-4 | TGTGCCAGCAGTTTCTCTGCGGGAGGAAGCTACGAGCAGTACTTC | CASSFSAGGSYEQYF
TRBJ2-5 | - | - | TRBV18 | TGTGCCAGCCACGGGCCTATCCTAGAGACCCAGTACTTC | CASHGPILETQYF
TRBJ1-6 | few | - | TRBV6-5 | TGTGCCAGCAGTTACAAAGGGGGGGATTCACCCCTCCACTTT | CASSYKGGDSPLHF
TRBJ1-2 | - | TRBD1 | TRBV24-1 | TGTGCCACCAGTGACTTTCGACAGGGCTATGGCTACACCTTC | CATSDFRQGYGYTF
TRBJ1-5 | few | - | TRBV10-1 | TGCGCCAGCAGTGACCTCGTAGGGGGGCGAGAGAGCAATCAGCCCCAGCATTTT | CASSDLVGGRESNQPQHF
TRBJ2-1 | - | TRBD2 | TRBV7-9 | TGTGCCAGCAGCTTGCTAGCGGGAGTGGAGCAGTTCTTC | CASSLLAGVEQFF